This TCR beta chain was found in a study of T-cell memory formation after mild COVID-19. Study-wide context: Largely donor-specific sequence clusters came from two donors. Study-level points and caveats: Largely, contracting CD4+ clones fell within CM and EM, and contracting CD8+ clones within EMRA.

Comment on this clonotype: Its matching antigen is unknown.

This CDR3 contains 15 residues. Looked up from germline, CDR1 is SGHKS and CDR2 is YYEKEE (reference sequence). Between the trimmed V and J ends, which lost 1 base and 5 bases, there was a span of 15 bases. TCRdb called the 5' RACE reads again in MiXCR, with one record for every CDR3 protein. The data show 250,000 to 300,000 distinct CDR3 sequences, with 15% to 20% seen just once and roughly 24% held by the top ten. This TCR was recovered from a man between 18 and 35 years old who had mild COVID-19 (a few samples of this study predate the infection). Cell type and time point are not known. V and J are TRBV5-5 and TRBJ2-5; D remains unclear. The sequenced sample consisted of PBMCs or a T cell subset sorted from them (not recorded which). The CDR3 DNA is TGTGCCAGCAGCTTGACGGCAGGCAGACCTGAGACCCAGTACTTC. Translated, it gives CASSLTAGRPETQYF.